Shown below are 29 T cell receptor beta chains from a single sample sequenced in a study of cytomegalovirus exposure and HLA in healthy donors. PCR was performed using 60 Vbeta and 13 Jbeta primers. Measured with immunoSEQ multiplex PCR; TCRdb has only the in-frame clones, and not every one. The sample carries under 200,000 clones, roughly 81% recorded once. The material sequenced was PBMCs. These receptors originate from a woman in her fifties or sixties in good health and CMV-seronegative.

The chain is built from TRBV6-6 and TRBJ2-1, with a tentative D call TRBD2 (7 bases). Trimming took 5 bases from V and 9 from J, leaving 23 bases between them. Germline V gives CDR1 MNHNY, CDR2 SVGAGI (reference sequence). CDR3 length: 16 residues. The CDR3 protein is CASSPETGGRGVEQFF. In DNA form, the CDR3 reads TGTGCCAGCAGTCCAGAAACGGGGGGCCGTGGTGTTGAGCAGTTCTTC.

The rearrangement joins TRBV5-4 to TRBJ2-7; D gene unclear. The CDR3 runs to 14 residues. Trimming took off 5 bases at V and 0 bases at J, with 12 bases between the two ends. Per germline, CDR1 SGHNT and CDR2 YYREEE (reference sequence). CDR3 sequence (DNA): TGTGCCAGCAGTCCACCTGGCAACTCCTACGAGCAGTACTTC. This codes for CASSPPGNSYEQYF.

The V call is TRBV19, the J call TRBJ1-5; 10 nucleotides match TRBD1. This CDR3 has 17 residues. Germline V lookup: CDR1 LNHDA, CDR2 SQIVND (reference sequence). V lost 5 bases, J lost 0 bases, and 7 bases stayed unmatched. The CDR3 nucleotides read TGTGCCAGTAGTTCACGGACAGGGGGTGTTAGCAATCAGCCCCAGCATTTT. It specifies CASSSRTGGVSNQPQHF.

The chain employs TRBV9 and TRBJ2-3, with D maybe TRBD2 (5 bases). V was trimmed by 0 bases and J by 6 bases, leaving 14 bases between them. CDR1 and CDR2 from the germline V gene are SGDLS and YYNGEE. This CDR3 contains 15 residues. CDR3 region: CASSVDPKGGDTQYF. CDR3 bases: TGTGCCAGCAGCGTAGACCCTAAGGGCGGGGATACGCAGTATTTT.

In its sample, this clone was seen a few times. The chain recombines TRBV6-4 with TRBJ1-6; no clear D. Deletions cut 6 bases from V and 0 bases from J, with 12 bases between. From germline, CDR1 is MRHNA and CDR2 SNTAGT. CDR3 length: 16 residues. The CDR3 here is CASRKEGSSYNSPLHF. The CDR3 coding sequence is TGTGCCAGCAGAAAAGAAGGGAGCTCCTATAATTCACCCCTCCACTTT.

This clone was observed a few times. The chain employs TRBV5-1 and TRBJ1-3; D is undetermined. CDR1 and CDR2 from the germline V gene are SGHRS and YFSETQ. This CDR3 comprises 15 residues. With 10 bases removed from V and 2 bases from J, the gap between germline ends came to 19 bases. CDR3 sequence (DNA): TGCGCCTCTAGGTCCGGGGAGAGGACTGGAAACACCATATATTTT. This encodes CASRSGERTGNTIYF.

The chain joins TRBV5-6 to TRBJ2-1; no firm D call. The CDR3 totals 15 residues. V was shortened by 0 bases and J by 7 bases, with 14 bases between the two germline ends. The germline CDR1 and CDR2 sequences are SGHDT and YYEEEE. The CDR3 sequence: CASSLGGVFLNEQFF. The CDR3 region has the DNA TGTGCCAGCAGCTTGGGAGGAGTCTTTCTAAATGAGCAGTTCTTC.

This clone appeared a single time. The genes are TRBV2 and TRBJ2-2; perhaps TRBD2 as D (6 bases). CDR3 length equals 14 residues. Germline V gene lookup returns CDR1 SNHLY and CDR2 FYNNEI. The V and J ends lost 9 bases and 0 bases respectively, with 11 bases between them. CDR3 DNA: TGTGCCAGTTTAGCGGATTCGAACACCGGGGAGCTGTTTTTT. Its protein is CASLADSNTGELFF.

This chain uses TRBV27 with TRBJ1-2, with 9 bases fitting TRBD1. The germline gives CDR1 MNHEY, CDR2 SMNVEV (reference sequence). With 2 bases clipped from V and 4 bases from J, the junction kept 5 bases outside the gene matches. CDR3 length: 15 residues. The CDR3 protein is CASSLGGQGFYGYTF. The CDR3 nucleotides are TGTGCCAGCAGTTTAGGTGGACAGGGGTTCTATGGCTACACCTTC.

About this clone: Other DNA sequences in this specimen translate into the identical CDR3. This chain joins TRBV7-9 and TRBJ1-1, with D tentatively TRBD1 (5 bases). This CDR3 spans 14 amino acids. Between the trimmed V and J ends, which lost 2 bases and 1 base, there was a span of 8 bases. Germline V gives CDR1 SEHNR, CDR2 FQNEAQ (reference sequence). The CDR3 region has the DNA TGTGCCAGCAGCTTACAGGGAACGAACACTGAAGCTTTCTTT. Protein product: CASSLQGTNTEAFF.

This rearrangement joins TRBV11-3 to TRBJ2-7, with 7 nucleotides matching TRBD2. Unmatched junction bases numbered 6, after V lost 3 bases and J lost 7 bases. The CDR3 sequence is 13 residues long. In germline, CDR1 is SGHNT, CDR2 YENEEA. The CDR3 nucleotides read TGTGCCAGCAGCTTCAGGCGCGGGAGTGAGCAGTACTTC. Translation: CASSFRRGSEQYF.

The chain couples TRBV4-2 to TRBJ2-1, with 12 bases aligning to TRBD2. Losses at the gene ends were 0 bases for V and 5 bases for J; bases not matched to a gene: 5. The CDR3 totals 17 residues. Germline V lookup: CDR1 LGHNA, CDR2 YNFKEQ. The CDR3 is CASSQETSGRYDNEQFF. CDR3 DNA: TGTGCCAGCAGCCAAGAGACTAGCGGGAGATATGACAATGAGCAGTTCTTC.

In its sample, this clone was seen a few times. The J gene is TRBJ2-3, the V gene TRBV19, with 9 bases matching TRBD1. Trimming removed 1 base from V and 0 bases from J; junction bases left unmatched: 5. Germline V lookup: CDR1 LNHDA, CDR2 SQIVND (reference sequence). The CDR3 extends over 17 amino acids. CDR3 in amino acids: CASSIGGQGPSTDTQYF. In DNA form, the CDR3 reads TGTGCCAGTAGTATAGGAGGACAGGGGCCGAGCACAGATACGCAGTATTTT.

This chain links TRBV10-1 with TRBJ2-2; no firm D call. CDR3 length: 15 amino acids. V shed 0 bases and J shed 0 bases, with 5 bases lying between them. Germline CDR1 is WNHNN and CDR2 is SYGVQD (reference sequence). CDR3: CASSESFSNTGELFF. The DNA of the CDR3 is TGCGCCAGCAGTGAGTCGTTCTCGAACACCGGGGAGCTGTTTTTT.

V gene TRBV2 combines with J gene TRBJ2-1, with 10 nucleotides matching TRBD2. Germline assignment: CDR1 SNHLY and CDR2 FYNNEI. This CDR3 contains 15 residues. V shed 5 bases and J 10 bases; nucleotides not matched to a gene: 11. The DNA of the CDR3 is TGTGCCAGCAGTCGGCAGCGGGGGGGCCTTGGGGAGCAGTTCTTC. Encoded protein: CASSRQRGGLGEQFF.

J is TRBJ2-7 and V is TRBV6-5, with 8 bases identical to TRBD1. The trim removed 4 bases at V and 2 bases at J, leaving 4 bases unmatched. The length of the CDR3 is 14 residues. Germline V gene sequence: CDR1 MNHEY, CDR2 SVGAGI. This CDR3 is CASSSRTGTYEQYF. The CDR3 DNA reads TGTGCCAGCAGTTCAAGGACAGGGACCTACGAGCAGTACTTC.

The chain couples TRBV5-1 to TRBJ2-7, with a possible D match to TRBD1 (5 bases). CDR3 length: 14 residues. The V end was cut by 5 bases, the J end by 2 bases, with 14 bases between. The germline V gene has CDR1 SGHRS and CDR2 YFSETQ. The CDR3 sequence is CASRADTGAYEQYF. CDR3 DNA: TGCGCCAGCAGGGCCGATACAGGAGCCTACGAGCAGTACTTC. The full variable domain, completed using reference TRBV5-1 and TRBJ2-7, is KAGVTQTPRYLIKTRGQQVTLSCSPISGHRSVSWYQQTPGQGLQFLFEYFSETQRNKGNFPGRFSGRQFSNSRSEMNVSTLELGDSALYLCASRADTGAYEQYFGPGTRLTVT.

This chain connects TRBV28 to TRBJ2-7, with 7 bases identical to TRBD1. CDR1 and CDR2 from the germline V gene are MDHEN and SYDVKM. This CDR3 has 16 residues. The V segment lost 7 bases and the J segment 4 bases; nucleotides outside the gene matches: 16. In DNA, the CDR3 is TGTGCCAGCATCCCAGGACAGGCGGCGGGTGGGTACGAGCAGTACTTC. Amino acids: CASIPGQAAGGYEQYF.

The chain links TRBV28 to TRBJ2-2, with TRBD1 identical over 8 bases. Trimming cost V 2 bases and J 6 bases; bases outside gene matches: 2. The CDR3 is made up of 14 amino acids. CDR1 MDHEN and CDR2 SYDVKM come from the germline V gene. The CDR3 bases are TGTGCCAGCAGTTTACCACAGGGGGCCGGGGAGCTGTTTTTT. This translates into CASSLPQGAGELFF.

V usage is TRBV9 and J usage is TRBJ2-1, with 9 positions matching TRBD2. Germline assignment: CDR1 SGDLS and CDR2 YYNGEE. This CDR3 contains 18 residues. V lost 0 bases to trimming and J lost 2 bases; unmatched junction nucleotides: 9. The CDR3 loop reads CASSVGRAGGLPYNEQFF. The CDR3 DNA is TGTGCCAGCAGCGTAGGGCGAGCGGGAGGTTTACCCTACAATGAGCAGTTCTTC.

The chain carries TRBV5-1 and TRBJ2-5; 14 nucleotides match TRBD2. CDR3 length equals 17 residues. CDR1 is SGHRS and CDR2 is YFSETQ in the germline V gene. The V segment lost 4 bases and the J segment 5 bases; nucleotides outside the gene matches: 10. CDR3 sequence reads: CASSPNLRTSGGETQYF. DNA for the CDR3: TGCGCCAGCAGCCCTAACCTTAGGACTAGCGGGGGGGAGACCCAGTACTTC. Full variable domain (outside the CDR3, taken from reference TRBV5-1 and TRBJ2-5): KAGVTQTPRYLIKTRGQQVTLSCSPISGHRSVSWYQQTPGQGLQFLFEYFSETQRNKGNFPGRFSGRQFSNSRSEMNVSTLELGDSALYLCASSPNLRTSGGETQYFGPGTRLLVL.

The chain employs TRBV6-6 and TRBJ1-1, with unresolved D. Trimming shortened V by 7 bases and J by 4 bases, and 16 bases separated the two germline ends. The CDR3 totals 14 residues. Germline-derived CDR1 and CDR2 are MNHNY and SVGAGI (reference sequence). The CDR3 is CASTNRGEGTEAFF. In nucleotides, the CDR3 is TGTGCCAGCACCAACCGGGGTGAGGGCACTGAAGCTTTCTTT.

In regard to this clone: This CDR3 is also generated by other DNA sequences in the sample. V gene TRBV6-1 combines with J gene TRBJ2-5, with D uncertain. The CDR3 runs 12 residues. Germline CDR1 reads MNHNS; CDR2 reads SASEGT. Trimming took off 3 bases at V and 2 bases at J, with 4 bases between the two ends. In nucleotides, the CDR3 is TGTGCCAGCAGTGAGCGTCAAGAGACCCAGTACTTC. The encoded protein is CASSERQETQYF.

The chain uses TRBV4-2 and TRBJ2-5; 14 bases agree with TRBD2. The ends lost 3 bases at V and 4 bases at J; junction bases unmatched: 4. CDR1 and CDR2 from the germline V gene are LGHNA and YNFKEQ. The length of the CDR3 is 16 residues. DNA of the CDR3: TGTGCCAGCAGCCATTTGACTAGCGGGGGGGTAGAGACCCAGTACTTC. Translation: CASSHLTSGGVETQYF.

The genes are TRBV28 and TRBJ2-1; 10 bases agree with TRBD2. Germline V gives CDR1 MDHEN, CDR2 SYDVKM. This CDR3 comprises 15 residues. J lost 6 bases, V lost 2 bases, and 4 bases had no gene match. The CDR3 DNA reads TGTGCCAGCAGTTTAAGCGGGAGGGGTAGCAATGAGCAGTTCTTC. Residues: CASSLSGRGSNEQFF.

This clone has only a few counts. The chain employs TRBV19 and TRBJ1-1; 8 bases agree with TRBD1. V gave up 1 base and J gave up 2 bases; unmatched junction bases: 3. This CDR3 has 15 amino acids. CDR1 LNHDA and CDR2 SQIVND come from the germline V gene (reference sequence). CDR3 protein: CASSIGQGLNTEAFF. For the CDR3, the DNA is TGTGCCAGTAGTATAGGACAGGGGCTTAACACTGAAGCTTTCTTT.

The chain carries TRBV5-4 and TRBJ2-2; D perhaps matches TRBD2 (6 bases). This CDR3 contains 14 residues. Deletions cut 6 bases from V and 8 bases from J, with 17 bases between. The germline V gene has CDR1 SGHNT and CDR2 YYREEE (reference sequence). CDR3: CASTSSARAGELFF. CDR3 nucleotides: TGTGCCAGCACCTCTAGCGCCAGGGCGGGGGAGCTGTTTTTT.

Only a few counts were recorded for this clone. The rearrangement links TRBV27 to TRBJ1-2, with 9 bases matching TRBD1. The CDR3 is 15 residues long. Germline V gene sequence: CDR1 MNHEY, CDR2 SMNVEV (reference sequence). The trim removed 4 bases at V and 8 bases at J, leaving 11 bases unmatched. CDR3 nucleotides: TGTGCCAGCAGTTCCCGGACAGGGGAGCTAAGCGGCTACACCTTC. Translating gives CASSSRTGELSGYTF.

The chain combines TRBV4-3 with TRBJ2-1; no clear D gene. The V end was cut by 0 bases, the J end by 0 bases, with 9 bases between. Germline lookup yields CDR1 LGHNA and CDR2 YSLEER. The CDR3 loop spans 16 amino acids. CDR3 amino acids: CASSQDVVSSYNEQFF. In DNA form, the CDR3 reads TGCGCCAGCAGCCAAGATGTGGTGAGCTCCTACAATGAGCAGTTCTTC.